The sequence of this TCR beta chain was determined in a study of OX40 agonist ivuxolimab in advanced cancers. As for the study more broadly: Ivuxolimab, which targeted the costimulatory receptor OX40 (CD134), was an agonistic, fully human IgG2 monoclonal antibody. Among the 52 dose-escalation patients, about 20 had hepatocellular carcinoma, about 15 melanoma, 9 renal cell carcinoma and 9 head and neck cancer. Intravenous ivuxolimab was administered to patients every 2 weeks at six dose levels: 0.01, 0.1, 0.3, 1.5, 3 and 10 mg/kg. Prior anti-PD-1, anti-PD-L1 or anti-CTLA-4 therapy was permitted, and 30% to 45% of dose-escalation patients had received checkpoint inhibitors. Peripheral TCRbeta sequencing was intended to test whether TCR sequence diversity was altered and clonal T-cell expansion was caused by ivuxolimab. The paper describes the monotherapy dose-escalation part (N of about 47 patients) of the phase I trial of ivuxolimab. A male proportion of under 85% and a mean age of approximately 61 years, ranging from roughly 23 to 80, were recorded for the dose-escalation cohort. Partial responses occurred in three dose-escalation patients: two with cutaneous melanoma and one with hepatocellular carcinoma. General findings and caveats noted by the study authors: After ivuxolimab, expanded clones were on average more numerous among CD8+ T cells than among CD4+ T cells. Antigen specificity was not determined for the clonally expanded peripheral T cells. In partial responders in the 0.1-3.0 mg/kg groups, normalized peripheral clonal expansion was found to be among the lowest, especially among CD8+ T cells. Low levels of normalized T-cell clonal expansion were also seen in some patients who did not respond. At doses from 0.1 to 3.0 mg/kg, clonal expansion was seen in both CD4+ and CD8+ blood T cells between baseline and week 6.

The trial excluded patients who had a history of autoimmune disease or who were on systemic immunosuppression. Peripheral blood for TCR sequencing was collected from all dose cohorts at baseline, on cycle 4 day 1, and on cycle 7 day 1. The samples were taken from a phase I, first-in-human, multicenter, open-label dose-escalation trial of ivuxolimab. Adults with locally advanced or metastatic melanoma, renal cell carcinoma, hepatocellular carcinoma or head and neck squamous cell carcinoma were enrolled in the trial. Before TCR sequencing, CD4+ and CD8+ T cells were separately sorted from peripheral blood. On this clone: Its antigen specificity is not known. Base qualities are missing; no much larger clone stands one base away.

To sequence the TCRbeta CDR3 region, genomic DNA was isolated from the sorted cells. The immunoSEQ Assay was used to sequence the TCRbeta CDR3 regions. TCRdb limited this immuneACCESS table to in-frame rearrangements with V and J called. A share of clones is missing; checked studies link under half to unresolved V genes, and the rest is unexplained. For this sample the table gives 15,000 to 20,000 clones, of which about 90% were detected only once. The ten largest account for roughly 27% of the sample. At the junction V is shortened by 3 bases and J by 0 bases, with 7 bases in between. The germline V gene gives CDR1 as SGHAT and CDR2 as FQNNGV. Reading from cysteine to phenylalanine, the CDR3 counts 14 amino acids. The CDR3 DNA has 42 bases and is translated from base 1.

This material consisted of CD4+ or CD8+ T cells sorted from blood, taken in a trial of the OX40 agonist ivuxolimab. The sequence came from an adult with an advanced solid tumor such as melanoma, head and neck, liver or kidney cancer. Recombination connected TRBV11-2 to TRBJ2-3; no D segment can be confidently identified. CDR3 region: CASSLDGSTDTQYF. The base sequence is TGTGCCAGCAGCTTGGACGGAAGCACAGATACGCAGTATTTT.